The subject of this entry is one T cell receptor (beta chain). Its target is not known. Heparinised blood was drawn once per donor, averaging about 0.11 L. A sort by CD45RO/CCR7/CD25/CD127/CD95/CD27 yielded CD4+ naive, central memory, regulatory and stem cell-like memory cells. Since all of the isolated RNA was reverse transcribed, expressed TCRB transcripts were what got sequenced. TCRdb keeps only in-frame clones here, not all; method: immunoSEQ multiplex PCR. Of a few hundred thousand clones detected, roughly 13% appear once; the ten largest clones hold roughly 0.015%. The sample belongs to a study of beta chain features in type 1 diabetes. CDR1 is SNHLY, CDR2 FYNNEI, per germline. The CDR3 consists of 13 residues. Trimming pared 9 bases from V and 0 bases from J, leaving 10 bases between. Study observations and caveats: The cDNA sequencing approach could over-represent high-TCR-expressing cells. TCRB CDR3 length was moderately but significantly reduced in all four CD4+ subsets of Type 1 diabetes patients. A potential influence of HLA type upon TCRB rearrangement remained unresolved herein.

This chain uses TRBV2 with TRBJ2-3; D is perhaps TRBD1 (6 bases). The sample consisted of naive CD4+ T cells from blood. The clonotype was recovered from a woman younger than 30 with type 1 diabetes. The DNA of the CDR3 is TGTGCCAGTCGACAGGCTAGCACAGATACGCAGTATTTT. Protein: CASRQASTDTQYF.